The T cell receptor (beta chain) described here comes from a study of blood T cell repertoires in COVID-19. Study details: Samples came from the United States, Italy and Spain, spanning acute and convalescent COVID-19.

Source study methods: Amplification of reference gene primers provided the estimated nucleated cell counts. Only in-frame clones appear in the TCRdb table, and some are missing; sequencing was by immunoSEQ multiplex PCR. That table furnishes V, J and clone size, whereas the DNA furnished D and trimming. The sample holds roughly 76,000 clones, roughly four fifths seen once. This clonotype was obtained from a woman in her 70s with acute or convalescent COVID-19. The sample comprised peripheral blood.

The CDR3 coding sequence is TGTGCCAGCAGCTTAGATTTCAGCGGGAGGACCGGGGAGCTGTTTTTT. Translation gives CASSLDFSGRTGELFF. The V and J genes are TRBV11-2 and TRBJ2-2, with 9 bases fitting TRBD2. This CDR3 is built from 16 residues. V trimming: 0 bases; J trimming: 5 bases; junction bases outside the gene matches: 4. Germline-derived CDR1 and CDR2 are SGHAT and FQNNGV. Supplemented by reference TRBV11-2 and TRBJ2-2, the full variable domain reads EAGVAQSPRYKIIEKRQSVAFWCNPISGHATLYWYQQILGQGPKLLIQFQNNGVVDDSQLPKDRFSAERLKGVDSTLKIQPAKLEDSAVYLCASSLDFSGRTGELFFGEGSRLTVL.